This TCR beta chain was sequenced during a study of cytomegalovirus exposure and HLA in healthy donors. In regard to this clone: The antigen remains undetermined.

Findings and caveats of the study: A later analysis reportedly found fewer N-insertions in an Asian-associated ancestry cluster than the roughly 730-donor mean. It was confirmed in vitro that a few of the CMV-associated chains were specific for CMV antigens.

The CDR3 is 15 amino acids. V shed 4 bases and J shed 0 bases, with 13 bases lying between them. The germline V gene has CDR1 SGHVS and CDR2 FQNEAQ. The PCR employed 60 Vbeta primers together with 13 Jbeta primers. The repertoire was sequenced with immunoSEQ multiplex PCR; TCRdb's copy has only in-frame clones and lacks some. The sample has about 130,000 clones, approximately 82% seen once. This sequence was found in a boy under 10 years old in good health and CMV-seronegative. The source material was PBMCs. This chain links TRBV7-8 with TRBJ2-7; D may be TRBD1 (5 bases). This CDR3 reads CASSSEGVPSYEQYF. The CDR3 DNA reads TGTGCCAGCAGCTCCGAAGGGGTCCCCTCCTACGAGCAGTACTTC.